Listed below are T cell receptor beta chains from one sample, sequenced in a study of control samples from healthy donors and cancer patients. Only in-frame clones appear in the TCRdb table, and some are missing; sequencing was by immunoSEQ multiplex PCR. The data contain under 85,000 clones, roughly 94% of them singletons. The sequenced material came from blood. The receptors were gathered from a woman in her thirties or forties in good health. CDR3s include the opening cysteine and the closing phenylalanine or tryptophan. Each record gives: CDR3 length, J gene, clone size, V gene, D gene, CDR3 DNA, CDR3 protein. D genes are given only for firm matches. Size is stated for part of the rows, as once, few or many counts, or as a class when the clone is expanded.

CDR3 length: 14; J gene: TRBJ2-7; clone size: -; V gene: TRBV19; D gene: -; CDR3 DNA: TGTGCCAGTAGTATGGGGCAGGGGGGAGACGAGCAGTACTTC; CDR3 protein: CASSMGQGGDEQYF
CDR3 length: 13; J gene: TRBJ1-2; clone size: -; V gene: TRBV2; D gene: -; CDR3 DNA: TGTGCCAGCAGTGAAACGGGTTTTGATGGCTACACCTTC; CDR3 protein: CASSETGFDGYTF
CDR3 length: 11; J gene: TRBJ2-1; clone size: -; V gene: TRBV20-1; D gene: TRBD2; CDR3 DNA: TGCAGTGGTGCGGGAGGGCGTGAGCAGTTCTTC; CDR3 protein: CSGAGGREQFF
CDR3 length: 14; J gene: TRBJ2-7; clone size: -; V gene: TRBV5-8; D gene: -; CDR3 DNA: TGTGCCAGCAGCTTGGGGCAGGGGATAAACGAGCAGTACTTC; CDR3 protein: CASSLGQGINEQYF
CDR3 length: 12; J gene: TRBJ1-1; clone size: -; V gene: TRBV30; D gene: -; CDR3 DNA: TGTGCCTGGAGTTTAATGAACACTGAAGCTTTCTTT; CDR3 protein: CAWSLMNTEAFF
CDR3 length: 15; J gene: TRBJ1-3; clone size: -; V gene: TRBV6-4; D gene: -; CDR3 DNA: TGTGCCAGCAGTGAACAGGGCCGCTCTGGAAACACCATATATTTT; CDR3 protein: CASSEQGRSGNTIYF
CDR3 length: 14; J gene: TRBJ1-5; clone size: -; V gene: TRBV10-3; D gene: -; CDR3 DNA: TGTGCCATCAGTGAGTCGGAGGGAAATCAGCCCCAGCATTTT; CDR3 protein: CAISESEGNQPQHF
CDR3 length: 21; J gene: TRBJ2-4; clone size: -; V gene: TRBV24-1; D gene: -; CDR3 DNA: TGTGCCACCAGTGATTTGCAAGCGGGCAGGAAATCACTATTAGCCAAAAACATTCAGTACTTC; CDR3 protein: CATSDLQAGRKSLLAKNIQYF
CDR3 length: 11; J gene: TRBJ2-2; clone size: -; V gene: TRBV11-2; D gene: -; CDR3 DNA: TGTGCCAGCAGCTTAGTGGGGGAGCTGTTTTTT; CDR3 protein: CASSLVGELFF
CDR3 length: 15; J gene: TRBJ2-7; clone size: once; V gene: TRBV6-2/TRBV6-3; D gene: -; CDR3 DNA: TGTGCCAGCAGTTACTCCCTGGACGGGGCGGGAGAGCAGTACTTC; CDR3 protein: CASSYSLDGAGEQYF
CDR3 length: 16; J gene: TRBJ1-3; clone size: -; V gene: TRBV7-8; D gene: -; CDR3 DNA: TGTGCCAGCAGCTTAGTAGGAGTCTCCTCTGGAAACACCATATATTTT; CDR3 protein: CASSLVGVSSGNTIYF
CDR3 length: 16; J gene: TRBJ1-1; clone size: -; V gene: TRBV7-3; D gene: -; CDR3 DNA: TGTGCCAGCAGCTTAGGGGTTTCCTCTCATTACACTGAAGCTTTCTTT; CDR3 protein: CASSLGVSSHYTEAFF
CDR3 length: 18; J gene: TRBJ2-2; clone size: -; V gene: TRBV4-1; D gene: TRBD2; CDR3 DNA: TGCGCCAGCAGCCAACTTCCAGGCGGGAGGGAGTACACCGGGGAGCTGTTTTTT; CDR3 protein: CASSQLPGGREYTGELFF
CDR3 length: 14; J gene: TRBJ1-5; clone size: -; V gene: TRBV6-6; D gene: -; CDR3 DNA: TGTGCCAGCAGTTTACTTTCACAGTATCAGCCCCAGCATTTT; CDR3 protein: CASSLLSQYQPQHF
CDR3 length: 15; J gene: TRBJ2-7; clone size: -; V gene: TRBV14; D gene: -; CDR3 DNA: TGTGCCAGCAGCCATTGGTGCCCCACCTCGTTCGAGCAGTACTTC; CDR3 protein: CASSHWCPTSFEQYF
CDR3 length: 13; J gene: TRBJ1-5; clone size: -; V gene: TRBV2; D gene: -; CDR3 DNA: TGTGCCAGCAGAGTACCAGGGGTTCAGCCCCAGCATTTT; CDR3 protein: CASRVPGVQPQHF
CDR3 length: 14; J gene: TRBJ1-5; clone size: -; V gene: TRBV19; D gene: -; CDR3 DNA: TGTGCCAGTAGAACGACGAGAATCAATCAGCCCCAGCATTTT; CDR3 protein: CASRTTRINQPQHF
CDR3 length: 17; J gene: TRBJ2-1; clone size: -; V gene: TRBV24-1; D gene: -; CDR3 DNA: TGTGCCACCAGTGACTCCAGGAGTTCTTTTTCCTACAATGAGCAGTTCTTC; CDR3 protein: CATSDSRSSFSYNEQFF
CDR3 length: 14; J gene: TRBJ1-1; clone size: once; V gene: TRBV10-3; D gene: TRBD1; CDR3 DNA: TGTGCCAGCAACCCGGGACAGAGCAACACTGAAGCTTTCTTT; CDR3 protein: CASNPGQSNTEAFF
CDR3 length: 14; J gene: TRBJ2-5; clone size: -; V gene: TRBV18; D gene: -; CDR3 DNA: TGTGCCAGCTCACCACCAACTCAGGGGGAGACCCAGTACTTC; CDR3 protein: CASSPPTQGETQYF
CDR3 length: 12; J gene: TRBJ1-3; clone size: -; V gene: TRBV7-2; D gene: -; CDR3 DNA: TGTGCCAGCAGCCCACAGGCAAACACCATATATTTT; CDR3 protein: CASSPQANTIYF
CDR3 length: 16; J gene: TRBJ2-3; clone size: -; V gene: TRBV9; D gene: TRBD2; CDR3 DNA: TGTGCCAGCAGCGTATTTGGCGGGGGGGCCACAGATACGCAGTATTTT; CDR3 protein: CASSVFGGGATDTQYF
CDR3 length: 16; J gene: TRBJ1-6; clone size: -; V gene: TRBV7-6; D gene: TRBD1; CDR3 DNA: TGTGCCAGCAGCTTAGCGGAGGCAGGGGGCGGGTCACCCCTCCACTTT; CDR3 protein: CASSLAEAGGGSPLHF
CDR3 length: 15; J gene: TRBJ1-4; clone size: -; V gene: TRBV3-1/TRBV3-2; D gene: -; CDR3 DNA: TGTGCCAGCAGCCAACGGGACGGCAATAATGAAAAACTGTTTTTT; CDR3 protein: CASSQRDGNNEKLFF
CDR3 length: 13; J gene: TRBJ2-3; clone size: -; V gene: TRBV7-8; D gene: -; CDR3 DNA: TGTGCCAGCAGCAGAGACCGCTCGTATACGCAGTATTTT; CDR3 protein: CASSRDRSYTQYF
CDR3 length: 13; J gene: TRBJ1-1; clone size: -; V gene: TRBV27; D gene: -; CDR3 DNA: TGTGCCAGCCGGGACACCATGAACACTGAAGCTTTCTTT; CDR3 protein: CASRDTMNTEAFF
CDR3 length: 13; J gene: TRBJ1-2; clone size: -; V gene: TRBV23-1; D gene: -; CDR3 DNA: TGCGCCACCAAACTGAAAGGGGGGTATGGCTACACCTTC; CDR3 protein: CATKLKGGYGYTF
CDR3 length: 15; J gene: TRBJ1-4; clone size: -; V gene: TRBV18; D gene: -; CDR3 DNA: TGTGCCAGCTCACCCCCCGGGACAAGAAATGAAAAACTGTTTTTT; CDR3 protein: CASSPPGTRNEKLFF
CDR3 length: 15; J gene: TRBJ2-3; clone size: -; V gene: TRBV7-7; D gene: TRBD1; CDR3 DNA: TGTGCTAGCAGCGTCGGGACAGGTGACGCAGATACGCAGTATTTT; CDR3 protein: CASSVGTGDADTQYF
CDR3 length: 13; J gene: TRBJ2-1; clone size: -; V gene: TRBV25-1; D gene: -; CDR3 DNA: TGTGCCAGCAGTGTCCCCGGGGGCAATGAGCAGTTCTTC; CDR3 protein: CASSVPGGNEQFF
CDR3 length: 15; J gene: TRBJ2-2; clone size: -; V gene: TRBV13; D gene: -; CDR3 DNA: TGTGCCAGCAGCTCTGAGGGGGGCCGGGCCGGGGAGCTGTTTTTT; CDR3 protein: CASSSEGGRAGELFF
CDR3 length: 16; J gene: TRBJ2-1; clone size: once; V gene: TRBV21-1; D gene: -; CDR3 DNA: TGTGCCAGCAGCAGGATTCTAGCGGGGCCAAACAATGAGCAGTTCTTC; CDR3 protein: CASSRILAGPNNEQFF
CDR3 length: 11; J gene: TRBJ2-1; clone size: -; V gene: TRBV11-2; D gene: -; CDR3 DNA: TGTGCCAGCAGCTTATGGGATGAGCAGTTCTTC; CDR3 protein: CASSLWDEQFF
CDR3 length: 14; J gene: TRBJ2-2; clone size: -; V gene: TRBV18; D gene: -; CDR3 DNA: TGTGCCAGCTCACCAGGGGGCGACACCGGGGAGCTGTTTTTT; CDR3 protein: CASSPGGDTGELFF